The 18 T cell receptor beta chains below come from one sample, sequenced in a study of T cells in localized non-small cell lung cancer. Here immunoSEQ multiplex PCR was the method, and the copy in TCRdb shows in-frame clones only, minus some. The table has about 64,000 clones, around 81% seen once. Sequencing used PBMCs, obtained before any cancer treatment. Every receptor here comes from a man between 40 and 75 years old with stage II lung adenocarcinoma.

J is TRBJ2-4 and V is TRBV25-1; 7 bases are shared with TRBD1. The CDR3 consists of 15 residues. The V and J ends lost 2 bases and 7 bases, in that order; junction bases with no gene match: 8. Germline CDR1 MGHDK, CDR2 SYGVNS. The DNA for the CDR3 is TGTGCCAGCAGTGAAGGGCGACAGGGTCGGAACATTCAGTACTTC. Protein: CASSEGRQGRNIQYF.

The chain employs TRBV5-1 and TRBJ2-5, with 8 positions matching TRBD1. The CDR3 runs to 13 residues. V lost 4 bases to trimming and J lost 4 bases; unmatched junction nucleotides: 3. CDR1 and CDR2 (germline): SGHRS, YFSETQ. Here the CDR3 DNA reads TGCGCCAGCAGCGCCGGGACAGGAGAGACCCAGTACTTC. This codes for CASSAGTGETQYF.

The rearrangement joins TRBV10-3 to TRBJ2-7; D possibly corresponds to TRBD1 (5 bases). CDR1 ENHRY and CDR2 SYGVKD come from the germline V gene. The CDR3 spans 12 residues. V gave up 4 bases and J gave up 10 bases, with 14 bases separating them. The CDR3 region is CAISARVELQYF. The CDR3 DNA reads as TGTGCCATCAGTGCCAGGGTTGAGTTACAGTACTTC.

V is TRBV5-4 and J is TRBJ1-4; 8 bases match TRBD1. Trimming cost V 4 bases and J 7 bases; bases outside gene matches: 6. CDR3 length: 14 amino acids. Germline V gives CDR1 SGHNT, CDR2 YYREEE (reference sequence). The CDR3 loop is CASSLQGGSEKLFF. CDR3 sequence (DNA): TGTGCCAGCAGCCTACAGGGGGGTAGTGAAAAACTGTTTTTT.

The V and J genes are TRBV29-1 and TRBJ1-2; weak D call: TRBD1 (6 bases). Per germline, CDR1 SQVTM and CDR2 ANQGSEA. The ends were cut back, 1 base at V and 3 bases at J, with 12 bases in the middle. The CDR3 spans 14 residues. CDR3 DNA: TGCAGCGTTGAAGTACGGACAGACGACTATGGCTACACCTTC. It specifies CSVEVRTDDYGYTF. Filled out from reference TRBV29-1 and TRBJ1-2, the complete variable domain reads SAVISQKPSRDICQRGTSLTIQCQVDSQVTMMFWYRQQPGQSLTLIATANQGSEATYESGFVIDKFPISRPNLTFSTLTVSNMSPEDSSIYLCSVEVRTDDYGYTFGSGTRLTVV.

The chain joins TRBV25-1 to TRBJ1-1; the D is unclear. Trimming removed 4 bases from V and 1 base from J, with 7 bases in between. Germline V gene lookup returns CDR1 MGHDK and CDR2 SYGVNS. CDR3 length: 13 residues. CDR3 in amino acids: CASSGLKNTEAFF. In DNA form, the CDR3 reads TGTGCCAGCAGTGGCCTCAAGAACACTGAAGCTTTCTTT.

This clone was recorded a few times. The chain carries TRBV7-2 and TRBJ2-2, with 14 bases matching TRBD2. The CDR3 covers 15 residues. The V gene end was trimmed by 6 bases and the J gene end by 6 bases; junction bases not matched to a gene: 3. The germline CDR1 and CDR2 sequences are SGHTA and FQGNSA. DNA of the CDR3: TGTGCCAGCAGGGGGACTAGCGGGAGCTCCGGGGAGCTGTTTTTT. It specifies CASRGTSGSSGELFF.

The chain recombines TRBV4-3 with TRBJ2-3, with TRBD2 identical over 14 bases. Trimming at V came to 4 bases and at J to 5 bases, leaving 5 bases not matched to a gene. Germline CDR1 LGHNA, CDR2 YSLEER. The CDR3 is 16 residues long. CDR3 coding DNA: TGCGCCAGCAGCCCTCAAGGACTAGCGGGAGGAGATACGCAGTATTTT. As protein: CASSPQGLAGGDTQYF.

This clone was recorded only once. This sequence joins TRBV25-1 and TRBJ1-5, with D unresolved. CDR1 MGHDK and CDR2 SYGVNS come from the germline V gene. CDR3 length: 13 amino acids. Trimming left V 2 bases short and J 3 bases short, with 5 bases between. The DNA of the CDR3 is TGTGCCAGCAGTGAAGGTTACAATCAGCCCCAGCATTTT. This codes for CASSEGYNQPQHF.

V is TRBV25-1 and J is TRBJ2-5; TRBD2 matches 7 bases. J lost 3 bases, V lost 6 bases, and 13 bases had no gene match. The CDR3 extends over 16 amino acids. The germline gives CDR1 MGHDK, CDR2 SYGVNS. The CDR3 region is CASSLRLAGTKETQYF. CDR3 DNA: TGTGCCAGCAGCCTACGGTTAGCGGGTACCAAAGAGACCCAGTACTTC.

The CDR3 DNA follows: TGTGCCAGTAGTCCCCGACTAGCGGGGAGCTCCTACGAGCAGTACTTC. This sequence encodes CASSPRLAGSSYEQYF. The chain combines TRBV19 with TRBJ2-7, with 11 bases identical to TRBD2. This CDR3 comprises 16 residues. Germline assignment: CDR1 LNHDA and CDR2 SQIVND (reference sequence). Trimming at V came to 5 bases and at J to 0 bases, leaving 6 bases not matched to a gene.

This clone was seen once. V is TRBV6-1 and J is TRBJ1-3; 8 bases agree with TRBD1. With V trimmed by 6 bases and J by 4 bases, 5 bases remained unmatched. This CDR3 region has 14 residues. The V gene's germline CDR1 is MNHNS and CDR2 SASEGT. The CDR3, as DNA: TGTGCCAGCAGAGACAGGGGCCGGGGAAACACCATATATTTT. The encoded protein is CASRDRGRGNTIYF.

The CDR3 spells CASSYGTANTGELFF. CDR3 in DNA: TGTGCCAGCAGTTACGGGACAGCGAACACCGGGGAGCTGTTTTTT. The rearrangement joins TRBV2 to TRBJ2-2; 7 bases agree with TRBD1. The germline V gene encodes CDR1 SNHLY and CDR2 FYNNEI. This CDR3 is 15 amino acids long. The J segment lost 0 bases and the V segment lost 5 bases, leaving 3 bases of the junction unmatched. The complete variable domain, with remaining parts taken from reference TRBV2 and TRBJ2-2, reads EPEVTQTPSHQVTQMGQEVILRCVPISNHLYFYWYRQILGQKVEFLVSFYNNEISEKSEIFDDQFSVERPDGSNFTLKIRSTKLEDSAMYFCASSYGTANTGELFFGEGSRLTVL.

This chain links TRBV7-2 with TRBJ1-2, with unresolved D. Germline V lookup: CDR1 SGHTA, CDR2 FQGNSA. The CDR3 contains 13 residues. V was trimmed by 1 base and J by 8 bases, leaving 11 bases between them. The DNA of the CDR3 is TGTGCCAGCAGCTTAGTGGCAGAAGAGGGCTACACCTTC. It encodes CASSLVAEEGYTF.

This clone was seen a single time. The chain carries TRBV27 and TRBJ2-3, with D hard to call. The CDR3 has 13 amino acids. V was shortened by 3 bases and J by 4 bases, with 8 bases between the two germline ends. Germline-derived CDR1 and CDR2 are MNHEY and SMNVEV (reference sequence). The CDR3 protein is CASSFPRADTQYF. CDR3 in DNA: TGTGCCAGCAGTTTCCCAAGGGCAGATACGCAGTATTTT.

The V and J genes are TRBV12-5 and TRBJ1-2; tentative D call: TRBD1 (5 bases). The germline CDR1 and CDR2 sequences are LGHNT and FRNRAP. CDR3 size: 13 residues. Trimming cost V 3 bases and J 1 base, with 6 bases left between them. The CDR3 DNA reads TGTGCTAGTGGTTTTAGGGGTAACTATGGCTACACCTTC. Translating gives CASGFRGNYGYTF.

V is TRBV28 and J is TRBJ1-2; weak D call: TRBD1 (5 bases). CDR1 and CDR2 (germline): MDHEN, SYDVKM. CDR3 length: 16 residues. V lost 6 bases to trimming and J lost 4 bases, with 21 bases between them. The CDR3 spells CASRPPGSVRGYGYTF. The CDR3 DNA reads as TGTGCCAGCAGACCTCCGGGTTCCGTTAGGGGCTATGGCTACACCTTC.

This clone has more than one count but fewer than ten. The chain is built from TRBV20-1 and TRBJ1-2, with D tentatively TRBD1 (5 bases). Between the trimmed V and J ends, which lost 5 bases and 5 bases, there was a span of 9 bases. In germline, CDR1 is DFQATT, CDR2 SNEGSKA (reference sequence). This CDR3 is 11 amino acids long. The CDR3, as DNA: TGCAGTGCTGAGGGGACTTATGGCTACACCTTC. The encoded protein is CSAEGTYGYTF.